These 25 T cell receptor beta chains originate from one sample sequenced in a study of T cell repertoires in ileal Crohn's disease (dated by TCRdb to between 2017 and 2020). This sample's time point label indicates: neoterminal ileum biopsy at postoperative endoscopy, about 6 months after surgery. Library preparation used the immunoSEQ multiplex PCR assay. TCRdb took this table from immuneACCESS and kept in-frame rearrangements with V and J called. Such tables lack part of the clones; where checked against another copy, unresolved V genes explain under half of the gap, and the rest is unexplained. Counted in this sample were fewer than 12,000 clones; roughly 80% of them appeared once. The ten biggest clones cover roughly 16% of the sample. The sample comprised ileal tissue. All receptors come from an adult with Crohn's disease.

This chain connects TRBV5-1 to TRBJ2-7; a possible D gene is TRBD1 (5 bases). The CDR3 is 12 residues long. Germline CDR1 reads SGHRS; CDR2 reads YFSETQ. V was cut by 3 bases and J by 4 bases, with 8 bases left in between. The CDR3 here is CASSSQGYEQYF. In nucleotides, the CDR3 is TGCGCCAGCAGCTCCCAGGGATACGAGCAGTACTTC.

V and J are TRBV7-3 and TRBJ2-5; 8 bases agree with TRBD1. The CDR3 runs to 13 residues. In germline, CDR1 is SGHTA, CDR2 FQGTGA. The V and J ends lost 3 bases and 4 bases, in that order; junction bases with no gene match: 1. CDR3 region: CASSFTGGETQYF. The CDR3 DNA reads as TGTGCCAGCAGCTTCACAGGGGGAGAGACCCAGTACTTC.

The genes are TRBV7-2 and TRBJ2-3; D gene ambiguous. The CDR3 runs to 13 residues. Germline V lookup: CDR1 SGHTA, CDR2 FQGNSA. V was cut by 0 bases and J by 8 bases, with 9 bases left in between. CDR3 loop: CASSLAYTGTQYF. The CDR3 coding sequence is TGTGCCAGCAGCTTAGCCTATACGGGTACGCAGTATTTT.

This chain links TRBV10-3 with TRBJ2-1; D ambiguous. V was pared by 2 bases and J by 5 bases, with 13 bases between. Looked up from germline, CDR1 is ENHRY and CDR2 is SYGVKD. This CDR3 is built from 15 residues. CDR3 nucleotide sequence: TGTGCCATCAGTGAGGGAGAATACCGAAACAATGAGCAGTTCTTC. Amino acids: CAISEGEYRNNEQFF.

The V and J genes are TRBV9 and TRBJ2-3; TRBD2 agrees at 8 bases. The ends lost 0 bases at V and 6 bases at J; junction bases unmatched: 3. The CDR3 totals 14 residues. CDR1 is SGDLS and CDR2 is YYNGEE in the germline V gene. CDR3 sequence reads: CASSVDSGSDTQYF. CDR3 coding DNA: TGTGCCAGCAGCGTAGACAGCGGGAGTGATACGCAGTATTTT.

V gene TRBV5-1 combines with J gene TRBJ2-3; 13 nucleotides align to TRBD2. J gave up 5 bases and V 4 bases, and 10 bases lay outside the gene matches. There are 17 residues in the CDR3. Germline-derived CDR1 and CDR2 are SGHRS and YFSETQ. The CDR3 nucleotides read TGCGCCAGCAGCCTTGGACTAGCGGGAGCGGCGGGAGATACGCAGTATTTT. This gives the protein CASSLGLAGAAGDTQYF.

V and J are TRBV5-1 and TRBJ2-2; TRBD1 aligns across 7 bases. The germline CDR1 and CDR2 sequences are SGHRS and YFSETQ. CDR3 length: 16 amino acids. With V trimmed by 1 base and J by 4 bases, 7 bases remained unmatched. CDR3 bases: TGCGCCAGCAGCTTGCAGGGACAGACAAGCACCGGGGAGCTGTTTTTT. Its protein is CASSLQGQTSTGELFF.

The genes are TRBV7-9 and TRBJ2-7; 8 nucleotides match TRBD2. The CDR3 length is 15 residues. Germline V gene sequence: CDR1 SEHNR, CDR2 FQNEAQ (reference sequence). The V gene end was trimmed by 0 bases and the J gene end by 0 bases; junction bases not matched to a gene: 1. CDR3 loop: CASSLASGSSYEQYF. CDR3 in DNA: TGTGCCAGCAGCTTAGCGAGCGGGAGCTCCTACGAGCAGTACTTC.

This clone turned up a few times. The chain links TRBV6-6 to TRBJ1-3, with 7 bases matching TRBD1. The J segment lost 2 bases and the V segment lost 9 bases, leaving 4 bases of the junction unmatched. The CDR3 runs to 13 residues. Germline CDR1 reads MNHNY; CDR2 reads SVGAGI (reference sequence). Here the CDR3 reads CASGQGAGNTIYF. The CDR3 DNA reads TGTGCCAGTGGGCAGGGGGCTGGAAACACCATATATTTT.

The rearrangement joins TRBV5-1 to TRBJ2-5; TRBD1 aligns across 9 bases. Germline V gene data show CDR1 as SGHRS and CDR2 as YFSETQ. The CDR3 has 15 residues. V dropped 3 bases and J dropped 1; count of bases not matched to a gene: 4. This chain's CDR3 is CASSWGTGRQETQYF. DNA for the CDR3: TGCGCCAGCAGCTGGGGGACAGGGCGCCAAGAGACCCAGTACTTC.

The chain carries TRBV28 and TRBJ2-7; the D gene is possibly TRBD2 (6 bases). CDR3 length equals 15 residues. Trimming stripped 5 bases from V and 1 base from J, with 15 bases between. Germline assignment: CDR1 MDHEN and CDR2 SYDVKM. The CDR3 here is CASSPTGTESYEQYF. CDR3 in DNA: TGTGCCAGCAGTCCTACCGGGACTGAATCCTACGAGCAGTACTTC.

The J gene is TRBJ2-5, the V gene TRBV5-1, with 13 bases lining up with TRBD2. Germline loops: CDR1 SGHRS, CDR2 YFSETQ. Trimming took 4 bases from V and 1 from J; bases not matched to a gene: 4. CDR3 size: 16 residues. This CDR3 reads CASSGGTSGTQETQYF. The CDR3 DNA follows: TGCGCCAGCAGCGGCGGGACTAGCGGGACCCAAGAGACCCAGTACTTC.

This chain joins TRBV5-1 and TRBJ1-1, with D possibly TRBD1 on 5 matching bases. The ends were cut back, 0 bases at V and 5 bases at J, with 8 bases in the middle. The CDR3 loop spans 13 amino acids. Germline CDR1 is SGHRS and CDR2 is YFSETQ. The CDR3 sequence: CASSLAGVTEAFF. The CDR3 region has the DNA TGCGCCAGCAGCTTGGCGGGGGTTACTGAAGCTTTCTTT.

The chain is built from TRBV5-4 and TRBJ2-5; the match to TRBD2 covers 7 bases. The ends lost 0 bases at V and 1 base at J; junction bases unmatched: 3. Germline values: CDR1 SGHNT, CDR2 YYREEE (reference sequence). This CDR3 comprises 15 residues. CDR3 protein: CASSLASGSQETQYF. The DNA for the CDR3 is TGTGCCAGCAGCTTGGCTAGCGGAAGCCAAGAGACCCAGTACTTC.

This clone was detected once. For the CDR3, the DNA is TGTGCCAGCAGTGAAGCGGGGGGGACTAGCGGGAGTCTAGCAAATGAGCAGTTCTTC. It specifies CASSEAGGTSGSLANEQFF. V gene TRBV2 combines with J gene TRBJ2-1, with 14 bases that match TRBD2. Germline V gene sequence: CDR1 SNHLY, CDR2 FYNNEI. V lost 0 bases and J lost 7; bases outside the gene matches: 11. The CDR3 loop spans 19 amino acids.

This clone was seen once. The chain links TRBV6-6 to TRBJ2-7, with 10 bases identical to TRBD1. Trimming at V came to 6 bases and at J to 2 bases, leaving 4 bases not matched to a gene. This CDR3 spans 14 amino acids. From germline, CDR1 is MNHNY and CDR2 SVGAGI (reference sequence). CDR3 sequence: CASRRQGATYEQYF. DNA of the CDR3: TGTGCCAGCAGGCGACAGGGGGCAACCTACGAGCAGTACTTC.

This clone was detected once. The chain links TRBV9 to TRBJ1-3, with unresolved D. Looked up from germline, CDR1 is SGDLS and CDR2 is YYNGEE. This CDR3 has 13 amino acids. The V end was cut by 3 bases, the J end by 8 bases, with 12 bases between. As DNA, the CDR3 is TGTGCCAGCAGCGCCCAGTCGGCGGACACCATATATTTT. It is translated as CASSAQSADTIYF.

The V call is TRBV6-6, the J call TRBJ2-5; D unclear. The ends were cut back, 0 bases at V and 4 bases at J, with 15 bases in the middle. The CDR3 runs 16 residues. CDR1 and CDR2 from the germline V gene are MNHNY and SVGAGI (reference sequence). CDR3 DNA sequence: TGTGCCAGCAGTTACTCGATCCAACTACCCGGAGAGACCCAGTACTTC. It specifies CASSYSIQLPGETQYF.

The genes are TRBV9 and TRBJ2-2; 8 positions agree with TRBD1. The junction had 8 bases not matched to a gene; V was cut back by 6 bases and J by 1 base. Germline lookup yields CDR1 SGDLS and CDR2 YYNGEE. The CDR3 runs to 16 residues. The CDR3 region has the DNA TGTGCCAGCACCCCCAGGGGGCGGGAGAACACCGGGGAGCTGTTTTTT. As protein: CASTPRGRENTGELFF.

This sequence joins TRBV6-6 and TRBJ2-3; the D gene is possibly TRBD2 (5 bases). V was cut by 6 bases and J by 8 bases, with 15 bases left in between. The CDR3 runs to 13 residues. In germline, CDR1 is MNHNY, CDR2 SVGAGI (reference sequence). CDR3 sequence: CASSLAGDSTQYF. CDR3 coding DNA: TGTGCCAGCAGCCTTGCCGGGGATTCTACGCAGTATTTT.

CDR3 bases: TGTGCCAGCAGCATGTCCCGGGACAGGAGCTCCTACGAGCAGTACTTC. Amino acid sequence: CASSMSRDRSSYEQYF. The chain couples TRBV5-4 to TRBJ2-7; TRBD1 matches at 8 bases. V trimming: 4 bases; J trimming: 0 bases; junction bases outside the gene matches: 9. The V gene's germline CDR1 is SGHNT and CDR2 YYREEE (reference sequence). CDR3 length: 16 residues.

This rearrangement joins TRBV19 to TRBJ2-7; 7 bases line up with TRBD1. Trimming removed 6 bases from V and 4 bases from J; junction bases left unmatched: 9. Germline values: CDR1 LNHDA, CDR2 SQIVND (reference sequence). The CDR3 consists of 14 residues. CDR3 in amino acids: CASRRQGSSYEQYF. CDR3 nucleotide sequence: TGTGCCAGTAGGCGACAGGGCAGTTCTTACGAGCAGTACTTC.

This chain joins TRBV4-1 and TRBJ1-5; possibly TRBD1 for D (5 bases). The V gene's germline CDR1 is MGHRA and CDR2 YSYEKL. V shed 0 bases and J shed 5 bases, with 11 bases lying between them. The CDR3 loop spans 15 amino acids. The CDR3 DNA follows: TGCGCCAGCAGCCAAGATTGGGGCAGGCATCAGCCCCAGCATTTT. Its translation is CASSQDWGRHQPQHF.

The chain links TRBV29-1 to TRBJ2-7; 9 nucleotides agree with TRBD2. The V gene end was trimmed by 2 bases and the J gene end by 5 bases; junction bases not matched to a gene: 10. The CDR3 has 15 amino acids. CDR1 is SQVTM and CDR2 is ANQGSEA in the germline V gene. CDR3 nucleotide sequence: TGCAGCGTTGAAACCCAGGGAGCGGGAGGTGACGAGCAGTACTTC. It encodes CSVETQGAGGDEQYF.

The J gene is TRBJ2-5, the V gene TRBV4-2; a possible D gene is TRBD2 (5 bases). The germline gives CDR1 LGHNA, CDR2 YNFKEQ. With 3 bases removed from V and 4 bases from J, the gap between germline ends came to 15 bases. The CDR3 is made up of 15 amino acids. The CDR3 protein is CASSQGGPMGETQYF. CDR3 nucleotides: TGTGCCAGCAGCCAGGGCGGGCCCATGGGAGAGACCCAGTACTTC.